This TCR beta chain stems from a study of blood T cell repertoires in COVID-19. Across the study: Italy, Spain and the United States were the sources of the convalescent and acute COVID-19 samples. T cells, B-cell-depleted T cells, or PBMCs provided the cDNA or gDNA that served as material.

The CDR3 covers 14 residues. Deletions cut 1 base from V and 6 bases from J, with 11 bases between. Germline V lookup: CDR1 SGHTA, CDR2 FQGNSA. Per the authors' pipeline: Reference gene primer amplification gave nucleated cell count estimates. The data were produced by immunoSEQ multiplex PCR, yet TCRdb's version contains in-frame clones alone and is incomplete. V and J calls and clone size are given by that table; D and trimming were obtained from the DNA. The profile covers 220,000 or so clones, with 80% to 85% appearing a single time and less than 6.5% taken by the ten largest. The TCR originated in a woman in her sixties who had recovered from COVID-19. This sequence joins TRBV7-2 and TRBJ2-3, with D tentatively TRBD1 (5 bases). Sequenced sample: peripheral blood. CDR3: CASSLVGVGDTQYF. The DNA for the CDR3 is TGTGCCAGCAGCTTAGTAGGGGTAGGCGATACGCAGTATTTT.